This TCR beta chain was found in a study of post-analysis software for immune sequencing data (dated by TCRdb to between 2014 and 2017). Study-wide context: Recorded disease courses included relapsing-remitting, secondary progressive and progressive-relapsing multiple sclerosis, with some patients lacking subtype annotation. The multiple sclerosis patient repertoires were compared with approximately 11 previously published healthy control repertoires from donors aged about 6 to 26 years. A subset of samples was prepared in parallel using single-end sample barcoding, then pooled and co-amplified after Illumina adapter ligation.

For CDR1 and CDR2, the germline V gene (reference sequence) lists PRHDT and FYEKMQ. Trimming accounts for 5 bases at V and 10 bases at J, while the number of junction bases matched to no gene is 8. The cysteine opens and the phenylalanine closes a CDR3 of 13 amino acids. The only DNA kept is the CDR3, 39 bases in frame from the first base. Concerning this clonotype itself: Its cognate antigen has yet to be identified. It has no much larger one-base neighbor in the sample; base qualities were not kept.

The time point label, read with the paper, signifies: second blood draw from one MS patient after hematopoietic stem cell transplantation. To demonstrate the VDJtools post-analysis software, TCR beta repertoires were profiled from the peripheral blood of 13 young patients with multiple sclerosis. The multiple sclerosis patients were children and adolescents between roughly 6 and 17 years of age. The library relied on PCR. Instrument used: Illumina HiSeq 2500. To reduce PCR and sequencing biases, unique molecular identifiers were incorporated into the TCR beta cDNA libraries. Every 1 to 10 million input T cells yielded 500,000 or so cDNA molecules, meaning each molecule approximated one T cell. The patient libraries were prepared and sequenced with the same protocol used for the earlier healthy control dataset. Samples belonging to the same batch were prepared together, multiplexed and sequenced on a shared HiSeq lane. The published analysis was carried out like this. MIGEC handled the raw barcoded reads, throwing out single-read molecular identifier groups before consensus assembly and CDR3 extraction. Clonotype tables were post-analysed with VDJtools, normalizing diversity by down-sampling all datasets to the smallest sample size. Repertoire overlap clustering matched CDR3 amino acid but not nucleotide sequences to correct batch-related cross-sample contamination. Starting from the raw public reads, TCRdb applied fastp trimming at Q25, assembled clones with MiXCR and retained in-frame beta chains. For every CDR3 protein sequence, its rows merge into one entry that carries the most common genes and DNA. V and J calls and clone size were set by TCRdb, not the authors. The sample yields around 150,000 distinct CDR3 sequences; roughly 34% were counted once. The top ten constitute over 25% of the sample.

Points the paper makes about the study in general: Four or five TRBV segments, including TRBV5-6, TRBV5-1 and TRBV20-1, were significantly more frequent in patients than controls. Strong co-clustering of samples prepared in the same batch was shown by direct clustering with F measure, prompting a batch-effect correction. The multiple sclerosis patient group was slightly younger than the control group. Significantly lower normalized Chao1 diversity was found in multiple sclerosis patients than in controls, suggesting substantial peripheral T-cell clonal expansion.

The sequence joins TRBV13 to TRBJ2-1, and 7 junctional nucleotides match TRBD2. The receptor comes from a girl aged 10 to 17 with multiple sclerosis. Donor details come from another sample of the same person, matched by shared clones. Sequences were derived from blood, sampled after autologous hematopoietic stem cell transplantation. The CDR3 region: CASSTPREQEQFF. The DNA sequence is as follows: TGTGCCAGCAGCACCCCGCGGGAGCAAGAGCAGTTCTTC.